A single sample gave rise to the 26 T cell receptor beta chains below, sequenced in a study of T-cell memory formation after mild COVID-19. TCRdb called the 5' RACE reads again in MiXCR, with one record for every CDR3 protein. The data show 550,000 to 700,000 distinct CDR3 sequences, roughly 18% seen once. Sequencing was done on a sample of PBMCs or a T cell subset sorted from them (not recorded which). These receptors were taken from an adult woman who had mild COVID-19 (a few samples of this study predate the infection). Cell type and time point are not known.

V and J are TRBV2 and TRBJ1-1; D remains unclear. Germline V gives CDR1 SNHLY, CDR2 FYNNEI. The CDR3 is 14 amino acids. The V end lost 5 bases, the J end lost 2 bases, and 12 bases lay between the germline ends. The CDR3 region has the DNA TGTGCCAGCAGTCCCTGGGAGGGAAACACTGAAGCTTTCTTT. Its protein product is CASSPWEGNTEAFF. The full variable domain, rest sourced from reference TRBV2 and TRBJ1-1, is EPEVTQTPSHQVTQMGQEVILRCVPISNHLYFYWYRQILGQKVEFLVSFYNNEISEKSEIFDDQFSVERPDGSNFTLKIRSTKLEDSAMYFCASSPWEGNTEAFFGQGTRLTVV.

This clonotype was seen a single time. This chain connects TRBV6-2 or TRBV6-3 to TRBJ2-5; D may be TRBD2 (5 bases). Trimming pared 6 bases from V and 4 bases from J, leaving 15 bases between. The CDR3 spans 14 residues. Germline CDR1 is MNHEY and CDR2 is SVGEGT. The CDR3 region is CASRPTGSGETQYF. CDR3 sequence (DNA): TGTGCCAGCAGACCGACGGGGTCGGGAGAGACCCAGTACTTC.

This clonotype has a handful of counts. The V call is TRBV7-9, the J call TRBJ1-2; tentatively, D is TRBD1 (5 bases). The CDR3 is made up of 14 amino acids. Trimming shortened V by 1 base and J by 8 bases, and 14 bases separated the two germline ends. From germline, CDR1 is SEHNR and CDR2 FQNEAQ (reference sequence). CDR3 bases: TGTGCCAGCAGCTTAGAGGGGAAGACATACGGCTACACCTTC. Protein product: CASSLEGKTYGYTF.

The rearrangement uses TRBV4-3 and TRBJ2-2; D possibly uses TRBD1 or TRBD2 (5 bases each). The CDR3 runs to 22 residues. V was trimmed by 1 base and J by 0 bases, leaving 27 bases between them. Germline V gene sequence: CDR1 LGHNA, CDR2 YSLEER. The chain's CDR3 is CASSQVVLVAVGPAANTGELFF. The CDR3 DNA is TGCGCCAGCAGCCAAGTAGTTCTTGTAGCAGTGGGACCAGCGGCGAACACCGGGGAGCTGTTTTTT.

This clonotype turned up a few times. V gene TRBV18 combines with J gene TRBJ2-7; 8 nucleotides agree with TRBD1. Per the germline V gene, CDR1 is KGHSH and CDR2 is LQKENI. Trimming took 5 bases from V and 0 from J; bases not matched to a gene: 6. The CDR3 runs 15 residues. Written as DNA, the CDR3 is TGTGCCAGCTCATCAAACAGGGGGAGCTCCTACGAGCAGTACTTC. This gives the protein CASSSNRGSSYEQYF.

This clonotype was observed once. The rearrangement links TRBV20-1 to TRBJ2-5; tentatively, D is TRBD2 (6 bases). This CDR3 has 13 amino acids. V lost 2 bases and J 4 bases, leaving 11 bases between the germline ends. Germline V lookup: CDR1 DFQATT, CDR2 SNEGSKA (reference sequence). CDR3: CSARPLAIETQYF. In DNA, the CDR3 is TGCAGTGCTAGACCCCTAGCGATAGAGACCCAGTACTTC.

The chain is built from TRBV15 and TRBJ2-2; D is unclear. This CDR3 has 14 residues. Germline V gives CDR1 LNHNV, CDR2 YYDKDF (reference sequence). The ends were cut back, 6 bases at V and 0 bases at J, with 8 bases in the middle. CDR3 sequence reads: CATSSDANTGELFF. In DNA form, the CDR3 reads TGTGCCACCAGTTCAGACGCGAACACCGGGGAGCTGTTTTTT.

CDR3 sequence (DNA): TGTGCCAGCAGTTTACCGACAGCCAGGGGAGCCTACGAGCAGTACTTC. It codes for CASSLPTARGAYEQYF. The chain is built from TRBV28 and TRBJ2-7; a weak D match, TRBD1 (6 bases). CDR3 length: 16 residues. V shed 2 bases and J shed 2 bases, with 16 bases lying between them. CDR1 and CDR2 (germline): MDHEN, SYDVKM.

CDR3 protein: CASSQDPGTGYNSPLHF. The DNA of the CDR3 is TGCGCCAGCAGCCAAGATCCCGGGACAGGTTACAATTCACCCCTCCACTTT. The chain is built from TRBV4-1 and TRBJ1-6; 8 bases are shared with TRBD1. The length of the CDR3 is 17 residues. J was trimmed by 7 bases and V by 0 bases; bases with no gene match: 8. Germline CDR1 reads MGHRA; CDR2 reads YSYEKL.

The chain employs TRBV5-1 and TRBJ1-1; no definite D call. The germline V gene encodes CDR1 SGHRS and CDR2 YFSETQ. This CDR3 contains 15 residues. Trimming removed 4 bases from V and 1 base from J, with 14 bases in between. The DNA of the CDR3 is TGCGCCAGCAGCGCGGGAGGGTATTCGAACACTGAAGCTTTCTTT. Amino acid sequence: CASSAGGYSNTEAFF.

This clonotype has more than one count but fewer than ten. V is TRBV4-3 and J is TRBJ2-1, with 10 bases identical to TRBD2. Germline values: CDR1 LGHNA, CDR2 YSLEER. Trimming cost V 3 bases and J 9 bases; bases outside gene matches: 14. This CDR3 comprises 17 residues. CDR3 DNA: TGCGCCAGCAGCCATGATACCGCTCTAGCGGGAGCGGGTGAGCAGTTCTTC. The encoded protein is CASSHDTALAGAGEQFF.

This clonotype has only a few counts. The rearrangement joins TRBV5-1 to TRBJ1-2, with TRBD1 as a possible D gene (5 bases). CDR1 and CDR2 (germline): SGHRS, YFSETQ. V dropped 0 bases and J dropped 2 bases, with 11 bases sitting between them. The CDR3 covers 15 residues. CDR3 sequence: CASSLEGYKNYGYTF. The CDR3, as DNA: TGCGCCAGCAGCTTGGAGGGGTATAAGAACTATGGCTACACCTTC.

The rearrangement uses TRBV3-1 and TRBJ1-6, with D possibly being TRBD1 (5 bases). V was trimmed by 2 bases and J by 10 bases, leaving 9 bases between them. CDR1 LGHDT and CDR2 YNNKEL come from the germline V gene (reference sequence). This CDR3 spans 13 amino acids. CDR3 in DNA: TGTGCCAGCAGCCAATCAGGGAGATCACCCCTCCACTTT. It codes for CASSQSGRSPLHF.

This clonotype was seen only a few times. V usage is TRBV20-1 and J usage is TRBJ1-2; 12 nucleotides line up with TRBD1. Trimming at V came to 5 bases and at J to 8 bases, leaving 9 bases not matched to a gene. The CDR3 totals 14 residues. Germline CDR1 and CDR2: DFQATT and SNEGSKA (reference sequence). Here the CDR3 DNA reads TGCAGTGCTTTGGGGGACAGGGGGCTTCAAGGCTACACCTTC. Translating it yields CSALGDRGLQGYTF.

The chain has TRBV3-1 and TRBJ2-2; D is uncertain. V shed 4 bases and J shed 3 bases, with 15 bases lying between them. This CDR3 region has 16 residues. From germline, CDR1 is LGHDT and CDR2 YNNKEL (reference sequence). For the CDR3, the DNA is TGTGCCAGCAGCCCACGATCGCCCTTTTACACCGGGGAGCTGTTTTTT. Its translation is CASSPRSPFYTGELFF.

This clonotype was counted ten times or more. The genes are TRBV15 and TRBJ2-5, with unresolved D. The CDR3 totals 11 residues. Germline V gives CDR1 LNHNV, CDR2 YYDKDF (reference sequence). V was cut by 6 bases and J by 2 bases, with 4 bases left in between. The CDR3 sequence: CATSKQETQYF. CDR3 nucleotide sequence: TGTGCCACCAGTAAACAAGAGACCCAGTACTTC.

This clonotype came up once. CDR3 region: CASKGENNEQFF. The CDR3, as DNA: TGCGCCAGCAAGGGGGAGAACAATGAGCAGTTCTTC. The chain is built from TRBV5-1 and TRBJ2-1; TRBD1 might be the D (6 bases). The germline V and J ends were trimmed by 6 bases and 5 bases, with 9 bases remaining between them. The CDR3 has 12 amino acids. The germline V gene encodes CDR1 SGHRS and CDR2 YFSETQ.

This clonotype has more than one count but fewer than ten. The chain is built from TRBV29-1 and TRBJ2-3; D ambiguous. Germline V CDR1 and CDR2: SQVTM, ANQGSEA. The germline V and J ends were trimmed by 4 bases and 4 bases, with 12 bases remaining between them. The CDR3 covers 13 residues. In nucleotides, the CDR3 is TGCAGCGTTGCGGGCAGGTTGGCAGATACGCAGTATTTT. Translating it yields CSVAGRLADTQYF.

This clonotype came up a few times. This chain links TRBV6-5 with TRBJ2-2, with D perhaps matching TRBD2 (5 bases). The CDR3 is made up of 17 amino acids. Germline assignment: CDR1 MNHEY and CDR2 SVGAGI. Trimming removed 2 bases at V and 5 bases at J, with 18 bases between. CDR3 DNA: TGTGCCAGCAGTTACCCTTCCGCAGGACGCGGGACCGGGGAGCTGTTTTTT. Amino acids: CASSYPSAGRGTGELFF.

This clonotype was counted between two and nine times. The chain recombines TRBV5-5 with TRBJ2-7, with D perhaps TRBD1 (5 bases). CDR1 and CDR2 (germline): SGHKS, YYEKEE (reference sequence). Trimming removed 4 bases at V and 5 bases at J, with 16 bases between. The length of the CDR3 is 14 residues. In nucleotides, the CDR3 is TGTGCCAGCAGCCCCTGGGCGACAGTAAACGAGCAGTACTTC. Translated, it gives CASSPWATVNEQYF.

The sample holds a few counts of this clonotype. V is TRBV5-4 and J is TRBJ2-7; 13 bases align to TRBD2. In germline, CDR1 is SGHNT, CDR2 YYREEE (reference sequence). The CDR3 spans 15 residues. V lost 4 bases to trimming and J lost 5 bases; unmatched junction nucleotides: 6. CDR3 residues: CASSPPGTSGNEQYF. The CDR3 bases are TGTGCCAGCAGCCCGCCAGGGACTAGCGGGAACGAGCAGTACTTC.

This clonotype appeared a few times. The chain employs TRBV5-1 and TRBJ2-1; 10 nucleotides match TRBD1. CDR1 is SGHRS and CDR2 is YFSETQ in the germline V gene. This CDR3 region has 18 residues. V shed 4 bases and J 4 bases; nucleotides not matched to a gene: 14. The CDR3 here is CASSRSRDRGQRYNEQFF. In DNA, the CDR3 is TGCGCCAGCAGCCGCAGCCGGGACAGGGGTCAAAGGTACAATGAGCAGTTCTTC.

This rearrangement joins TRBV13 to TRBJ2-1; TRBD2 agrees at 11 bases. Unmatched junction bases numbered 13, after V lost 5 bases and J lost 1 base. This CDR3 comprises 19 residues. Germline V CDR1 and CDR2: PRHDT, FYEKMQ (reference sequence). The CDR3 region is CASSPTSGATSVSYNEQFF. CDR3 in DNA: TGTGCCAGCAGCCCGACTAGCGGGGCTACATCGGTGTCCTACAATGAGCAGTTCTTC.

This clonotype has only a few counts. The rearrangement uses TRBV12-3 or TRBV12-4 and TRBJ2-3, with TRBD2 matching 9 bases. The CDR3 runs to 17 residues. J was trimmed by 3 bases and V by 4 bases; bases with no gene match: 11. The CDR3 here is CASSSSSGGGATDTQYF. CDR3 nucleotides: TGTGCCAGCAGTTCATCCTCAGGCGGGGGGGCGACAGATACGCAGTATTTT.

The chain links TRBV7-6 to TRBJ2-1, with TRBD1 identical over 11 bases. This CDR3 spans 17 amino acids. V lost 1 base to trimming and J lost 3 bases; unmatched junction nucleotides: 5. CDR1 and CDR2 (germline): SGHVS, FNYEAQ. CDR3 region: CASSLVEGTGGYNEQFF. DNA of the CDR3: TGTGCCAGCAGCTTAGTCGAAGGGACAGGGGGCTACAATGAGCAGTTCTTC.

The genes are TRBV5-1 and TRBJ1-1, with D perhaps TRBD1 (5 bases). The CDR3 contains 18 residues. V lost 4 bases and J lost 0, with 22 bases in between. Germline V lookup: CDR1 SGHRS, CDR2 YFSETQ. This chain's CDR3 is CASSPGGEPDYLNTEAFF. The CDR3 DNA follows: TGCGCCAGCAGCCCGGGGGGGGAACCCGACTATTTGAACACTGAAGCTTTCTTT.